The present entry profiles one T cell receptor (beta chain) with its context. Its target is unknown. The data were taken from a study of shared clonotypes between healthy human individuals. The input for sorted-subset replicate PCRs was around 210 ng DNA, tens of thousands of T cell genomes. Sequencing was performed with immunoSEQ multiplex PCR; in TCRdb, only in-frame clones are kept and a portion is missing. Altogether around 2,000,000 clones are present, 90% to 95% being singletons, with the ten largest covering 0.1% to 0.15%. This CDR3 has 13 amino acids. Germline lookup yields CDR1 SNHLY and CDR2 FYNNEI. J gave up 10 bases and V 0 bases, and 2 bases lay outside the gene matches. Whole-study results and caveats: Rarefaction exposed incomplete sorted-subset sequencing despite large depth. The sole specimen, blood, was sampled, and tissue repertoires likely differ. Unshared clonotypes carried lower generation probabilities than those common to all four donors.

The chain combines TRBV2 with TRBJ2-1; 8 nucleotides agree with TRBD2. What was sequenced was naive CD4+ T cells sorted from blood. Regarding subset: CD45RA+ positively selected. The sequence came from a man between 18 and 29 years old in good health. The CDR3 nucleotides are TGTGCCAGCAGTGAAGCCCGGGAGGGGGAGCAGTTCTTC. Encoded protein: CASSEAREGEQFF.